The table lists the clone carrying this T cell receptor beta chain with a few counts. Its antigen is still unknown. The time point denotes: persistent/refractory GD, antithyroid drugs over 5 years with positive TRAb. Isolated PBMC RNA provided the starting material for the TCR library. This CDR3 spans 16 amino acids. This sample is part of a study of regulatory T cells in long-lasting Graves disease. Points from the study as a whole: Gene preferences differed: TRBV28, TRBJ1-2, TRBJ2-5 in persistent cases. New patients shared approximately 930 public clonotypes, fewer than the roughly 2,700 shared by persistent patients.

iRepertoire HTBI primers and Arm-PCR of CDR3 regions built TCR beta libraries. How the authors handled the data: Identification of gene segments yielded 60 or so TRBV and about 15 TRBJ across samples. TCRdb reprocessed the multiplex PCR reads with MiXCR, giving one entry per CDR3 protein. TCRdb, rather than the study authors, made the V and J calls. The sample gives a few hundred thousand distinct CDR3 sequences, around 24% of which show up once; approximately 26% is in the top ten. Sequences were derived from peripheral blood mononuclear cells (PBMCs), sampled when the disease was refractory, from a patient treated with antithyroid drugs. This TCR derives from a female donor with Graves disease. This chain joins TRBV3-2 and TRBJ2-7; TRBD1, the table's D call, was not compared with the DNA. TRBV3-2 is listed as a pseudogene. CDR3 amino acids: CASSQDSGRDSYEQYF. The CDR3, as DNA: TGTGCCAGCAGCCAAGATTCGGGAAGGGACTCCTACGAGCAGTACTTC.